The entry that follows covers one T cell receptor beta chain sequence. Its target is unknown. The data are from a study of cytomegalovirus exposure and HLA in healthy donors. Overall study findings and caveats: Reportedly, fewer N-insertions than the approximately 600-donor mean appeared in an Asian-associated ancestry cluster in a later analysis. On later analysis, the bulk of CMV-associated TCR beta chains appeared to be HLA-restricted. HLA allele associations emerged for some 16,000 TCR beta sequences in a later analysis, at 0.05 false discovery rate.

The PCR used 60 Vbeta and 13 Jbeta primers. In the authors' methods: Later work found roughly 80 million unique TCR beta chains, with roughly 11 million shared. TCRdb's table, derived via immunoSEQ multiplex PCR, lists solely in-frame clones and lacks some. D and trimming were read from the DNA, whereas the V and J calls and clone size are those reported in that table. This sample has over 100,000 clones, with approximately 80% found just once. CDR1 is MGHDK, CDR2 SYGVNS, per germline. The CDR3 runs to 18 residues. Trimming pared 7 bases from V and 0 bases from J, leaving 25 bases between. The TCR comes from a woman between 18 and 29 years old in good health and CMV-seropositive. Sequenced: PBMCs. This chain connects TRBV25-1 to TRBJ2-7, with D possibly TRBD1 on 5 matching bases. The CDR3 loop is CASIPLRRRQLTSYEQYF. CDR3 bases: TGTGCCAGCATTCCCCTGAGAAGGAGACAGCTTACCTCCTACGAGCAGTACTTC.